The TCR beta chain under discussion was sequenced for a study of PD-L1 blockade in urothelial cancer. Across the whole study: Blood analysis occurred 3 weeks (second dose) and 6 weeks after treatment start. Median blood clonality was roughly 0.088, with more than 75,000 unique TCRs.

Time point given: peripheral blood 6 weeks after treatment start. PCRs each included synthetic TCR analog templates spiked in. Sequencing used immunoSEQ multiplex PCR; TCRdb keeps in-frame clones, though not all of them. The table has around 100,000 clones, approximately 90% seen once. This CDR3 is built from 14 residues. Germline V gene data show CDR1 as GTSNPN and CDR2 as SVGIG (reference sequence). The V end was cut by 1 base, the J end by 1 base, with 10 bases between. J is TRBJ1-1 and V is TRBV30; TRBD1 might be the D (5 bases). The source material was PBMCs, sampled around atezolizumab (anti-PD-L1) treatment. The clonotype originates from a man aged 60-69 years with urothelial cancer. In nucleotides, the CDR3 is TGTGCCTGGAGTGGACAGAATTGGAACACTGAAGCTTTCTTT. Its protein product is CAWSGQNWNTEAFF.